This T cell receptor beta chain was documented in a study of blood T cells in healthy people across ages. Healthy Caucasian individuals from Russia aged roughly 6 to 90 served as donors. This clonotype was found once. CDR3 size: 16 residues. Between the trimmed V and J ends, which lost 2 bases and 8 bases, there was a span of 18 bases. Then a second PCR, running roughly 7 to 11 cycles, was carried out with a sample-barcoded 5' primer and a J-beta primer mix. TCRdb called the 5' RACE reads again in MiXCR, with one record for every CDR3 protein. The table lists hundreds of thousands of distinct CDR3 sequences, more than 40% of them singletons, with roughly 31% in the top ten.

This rearrangement joins TRBV12-3 or TRBV12-4 to TRBJ1-4, with a weak D call TRBD1 (5 bases). Input material: blood. The sequence derives from a woman aged 55-70 years in good health. The CDR3 sequence is CASSLLPGTYSEKLFF. In DNA, the CDR3 is TGTGCCAGCAGTTTATTACCAGGGACCTACAGCGAAAAACTGTTTTTT.